This is a list of T cell receptor beta chains from one sample in a study of radiotherapy plus CTLA-4 blockade in lung cancer. The method was immunoSEQ multiplex PCR; TCRdb's version includes in-frame clones alone and lacks a portion of them. The table lists 27,000 or so clones, about 75% of them singletons. Sequences were derived from peripheral blood, sampled from a patient treated with radiotherapy plus ipilimumab. Receptors originate from a human donor with non-small cell lung cancer that progressed on radiotherapy plus ipilimumab. Both conserved end residues are trimmed from each CDR3.

j_gene: TRBJ1-2; v_gene: TRBV27; CDR3aa: ASSLKGSFYGYT
j_gene: TRBJ2-5; v_gene: TRBV5-6; CDR3aa: ASSLVETQY
j_gene: TRBJ1-2; v_gene: TRBV27; CDR3aa: ASSVLGGPGGYT
j_gene: TRBJ1-1; v_gene: TRBV5-1; CDR3aa: ASSLAGTGTEAF
j_gene: TRBJ2-3; v_gene: TRBV6-1; CDR3aa: ASSEFIWGLGDTQY
j_gene: TRBJ2-7; v_gene: TRBV29-1; CDR3aa: SVEMGQGYEQY
j_gene: TRBJ2-3; v_gene: TRBV7-3; CDR3aa: ASSLSHSGTDTQY
j_gene: TRBJ2-3; v_gene: TRBV2; CDR3aa: ATRTGGAGTDTQY
j_gene: TRBJ1-4; v_gene: TRBV11-1; CDR3aa: ASSLGEKLF
j_gene: TRBJ2-5; v_gene: TRBV5-6; CDR3aa: ASRVRRETQY